This TCR beta chain was sequenced in a study of blood T cells in healthy people across ages. For the study at large: About one barcoded beta molecule was captured per two T cells (by template switching).

Concerning this clonotype itself: Its matching antigen is unknown.

Study-wide results and caveats: With donor CMV status unknown, expanded clonotype changes were possibly confounded. Donors of long life had a larger count of naive CD4+ cells and greater diversity than aged donors. Strongly correlated with naive T cell percentage was TCR beta diversity.

After removal of 3 bases from V and 0 bases from J, the junction contained 4 bases not matched to a gene. Germline lookup yields CDR1 MGHDK and CDR2 SYGVNS. CDR3 length: 17 amino acids. For the second PCR, which ran for about 6 to 11 cycles, a sample-barcoded 5' primer and a J-beta primer mix were used. MiXCR, applied by TCRdb to the 5' RACE reads, yields one record per CDR3 protein. Of 750,000 to 850,000 distinct CDR3 sequences detected, 20% to 25% appear once; the ten largest clones hold more than 3%. The same specimen was also included in a second study, on T cells of mothers and their children.

This clonotype originated in a boy younger than 18 in good health. Sequencing was done on a sample of blood. The chain has TRBV25-1 and TRBJ2-6; TRBD1 matches at 8 bases. CDR3 residues: CASSDHRGTSGANVLTF. CDR3 bases: TGTGCCAGCAGTGACCACAGGGGGACCTCTGGGGCCAACGTCCTGACTTTC.